This T cell receptor (beta chain) was sequenced for a study of PD-L1 blockade in urothelial cancer. Background on the study: There were a median of approximately 130,000 T cells in blood samples.

Profiled with immunoSEQ multiplex PCR; TCRdb holds only in-frame clones, not every one. The table lists some 100,000 clones, about 89% of them singletons. This CDR3 is built from 17 residues. Germline lookup yields CDR1 SGDLS and CDR2 YYNGEE. V lost 3 bases, J lost 2 bases, and 17 bases lay in between. Individual patients had between 1 and 8 samples, taken pretreatment and on-treatment. Sequencing used PBMCs, obtained around atezolizumab (anti-PD-L1) treatment. The V gene is TRBV9, the J gene TRBJ2-2; a possible D gene is TRBD1 (6 bases). This sequence originates from a woman of 80 years or more with urothelial cancer. CDR3 DNA sequence: TGTGCCAGCAGCGCCCCTCCCGGGACAAGAAACACCGGGGAGCTGTTTTTT. This sequence encodes CASSAPPGTRNTGELFF.